One sample yielded the 18 T cell receptor beta chains listed below, sequenced in a study of shared clonotypes between healthy human individuals. Assay used: immunoSEQ multiplex PCR; TCRdb lists only in-frame clones, some missing. There are 2 million to 3 million clones in the sample; approximately 94% occur only once, and 0.35% to 0.45% lies in the top ten. Sequenced sample: naive CD4+ T cells from PBMCs. As for subset: CD45RA+ positively selected. The receptor source for this set is a man younger than 35 in good health. Some clones in this sample may be carry-over from other donors' samples.

A word on this clone: This sample also contains other DNA sequences that code for the same CDR3. The rearrangement uses TRBV27 and TRBJ2-5, with D unresolved. The CDR3 totals 14 residues. V was cut by 1 base and J by 2 bases, with 8 bases left in between. Germline V gene sequence: CDR1 MNHEY, CDR2 SMNVEV (reference sequence). In DNA, the CDR3 is TGTGCCAGCAGTTTATTGGGGTCGCAAGAGACCCAGTACTTC. Translation gives CASSLLGSQETQYF.

As DNA, the CDR3 is TGTGCCAGCAGCTTAAGGCAGGGTGTATGGACTGGGAACACTGAAGCTTTCTTT. Translation: CASSLRQGVWTGNTEAFF. The J gene is TRBJ1-1, the V gene TRBV11-2; TRBD1 is a possible D gene (5 bases). V lost 2 bases, J lost 1 base, and 20 bases lay in between. The CDR3 sequence is 18 residues long. Germline CDR1 is SGHAT and CDR2 is FQNNGV.

The chain uses TRBV9 and TRBJ1-5; D gene unclear. CDR1 and CDR2 (germline): SGDLS, YYNGEE. The CDR3 has 15 amino acids. V lost 0 bases to trimming and J lost 5 bases, with 12 bases between them. The CDR3 DNA is TGTGCCAGCAGCGTAGGGATAGTTCGCGATCAGCCCCAGCATTTT. It translates to CASSVGIVRDQPQHF.

V gene TRBV28 combines with J gene TRBJ2-7; possibly TRBD2 for D (5 bases). The germline V gene has CDR1 MDHEN and CDR2 SYDVKM. The CDR3 contains 17 residues. V lost 5 bases and J 0 bases, leaving 20 bases between the germline ends. CDR3 protein: CASSSGRQPGFSYEQYF. The CDR3 DNA sequence: TGTGCCAGCAGTAGCGGACGGCAGCCGGGCTTCTCCTACGAGCAGTACTTC.

The chain combines TRBV5-1 with TRBJ2-3; D remains ambiguous. Germline V gene lookup returns CDR1 SGHRS and CDR2 YFSETQ. This CDR3 contains 15 residues. The ends were cut back, 4 bases at V and 2 bases at J, with 14 bases in the middle. The chain's CDR3 is CASSPHRENTDTQYF. CDR3 bases: TGCGCCAGCAGCCCGCACAGAGAAAACACAGATACGCAGTATTTT.

In DNA, the CDR3 is TGTGCCACGGCGCGTAACGGGGGATCAGGCGAGCAGTACTTC. Translating it yields CATARNGGSGEQYF. The J gene is TRBJ2-7, the V gene TRBV5-6, with a possible D match to TRBD2 (6 bases). Trimming pared 9 bases from V and 6 bases from J, leaving 22 bases between. The CDR3 has 14 amino acids. Per germline, CDR1 SGHDT and CDR2 YYEEEE.

On this clone itself: Other DNA sequences in this sample translate to the same CDR3. The chain joins TRBV18 to TRBJ2-3; 10 nucleotides line up with TRBD1. With V trimmed by 6 bases and J by 5 bases, 5 bases remained unmatched. This CDR3 spans 14 amino acids. The germline gives CDR1 KGHSH, CDR2 LQKENI. CDR3 bases: TGTGCCAGCTCGCCGACAGGGGGCAGAGATACGCAGTATTTT. It yields the protein CASSPTGGRDTQYF.

The chain couples TRBV2 to TRBJ1-5, with 7 nucleotides matching TRBD1. J was trimmed by 5 bases and V by 6 bases; bases with no gene match: 4. CDR3 length equals 13 residues. Germline V gene data show CDR1 as SNHLY and CDR2 as FYNNEI. CDR3 loop: CASRPQGYQPQHF. For the CDR3, the DNA is TGTGCCAGCAGGCCACAGGGGTATCAGCCCCAGCATTTT.

This sequence joins TRBV5-1 and TRBJ2-3; no definite D call. The CDR3 is made up of 14 amino acids. The ends were cut back, 1 base at V and 4 bases at J, with 10 bases in the middle. Germline lookup yields CDR1 SGHRS and CDR2 YFSETQ. CDR3 residues: CASSLSLFSDTQYF. CDR3 sequence (DNA): TGCGCCAGCAGCTTGTCCCTTTTTTCAGATACGCAGTATTTT.

The genes are TRBV6-6 and TRBJ2-7; 7 bases map to TRBD2. V gave up 5 bases and J gave up 1 base; unmatched junction bases: 8. Germline CDR1 is MNHNY and CDR2 is SVGAGI (reference sequence). The CDR3 is 15 amino acids. CDR3 loop: CASSHQAGLSYEQYF. The CDR3 DNA sequence: TGTGCCAGCAGTCACCAAGCGGGATTGTCCTACGAGCAGTACTTC.

The genes are TRBV28 and TRBJ2-7; unclear D gene. The V end lost 8 bases, the J end lost 6 bases, and 17 bases lay between the germline ends. Per germline, CDR1 MDHEN and CDR2 SYDVKM. CDR3 length: 13 residues. The CDR3 region has the DNA TGTGCCAGCCAACGTTCCGCTCTCACCGAGCAGTACTTC. Translated: CASQRSALTEQYF.

This clone was counted a single time. The chain carries TRBV5-1 and TRBJ2-2; D might be TRBD2 (5 bases). Germline lookup yields CDR1 SGHRS and CDR2 YFSETQ. The CDR3 is 16 residues long. V dropped 4 bases and J dropped 1 base, with 14 bases sitting between them. The CDR3 protein is CASSPLWERNTGELFF. The CDR3 region has the DNA TGCGCCAGCAGCCCCCTGTGGGAGAGGAACACCGGGGAGCTGTTTTTT.

The chain combines TRBV18 with TRBJ2-5; D is ambiguous. Trimming stripped 3 bases from V and 3 bases from J, with 11 bases between. This CDR3 contains 14 residues. Germline CDR1 and CDR2: KGHSH and LQKENI. CDR3 coding DNA: TGTGCCAGCTCACCTGTCCTAGGAAAAGAGACCCAGTACTTC. It codes for CASSPVLGKETQYF.

The chain is built from TRBV7-8 and TRBJ2-7; 10 bases agree with TRBD2. The CDR3 has 14 amino acids. Germline V CDR1 and CDR2: SGHVS, FQNEAQ. The J segment lost 3 bases and the V segment lost 5 bases, leaving 4 bases of the junction unmatched. The CDR3 loop is CASSRTSGYYEQYF. CDR3 coding DNA: TGTGCCAGCAGCCGGACTAGCGGATACTACGAGCAGTACTTC.

The V call is TRBV5-4, the J call TRBJ2-3; D not certain. V lost 1 base, J lost 7 bases, and 7 bases lay in between. Looked up from germline, CDR1 is SGHNT and CDR2 is YYREEE (reference sequence). The CDR3 spans 12 residues. The CDR3 spells CASSLNPNTQYF. As DNA, the CDR3 is TGTGCCAGCAGCTTGAATCCAAATACGCAGTATTTT.

This rearrangement joins TRBV19 to TRBJ2-5; no clear D. Trimming removed 4 bases from V and 5 bases from J, with 11 bases in between. Germline CDR1 LNHDA, CDR2 SQIVND (reference sequence). The CDR3 is 13 residues long. The CDR3 DNA follows: TGTGCCAGTAGTAACACCCGAAAGGAGACCCAGTACTTC. Encoded protein: CASSNTRKETQYF.

V is TRBV11-1 and J is TRBJ1-3; tentatively, D is TRBD1 (5 bases). Trimming shortened V by 4 bases and J by 3 bases, and 13 bases separated the two germline ends. There are 15 residues in the CDR3. The V gene's germline CDR1 is SGHAT and CDR2 FQDESV (reference sequence). CDR3 in amino acids: CASSSSGAIGNTIYF. The CDR3 DNA reads TGTGCCAGCAGCTCCTCCGGGGCGATTGGAAACACCATATATTTT.

This rearrangement joins TRBV10-1 to TRBJ2-1, with 9 bases matching TRBD2. The J segment lost 5 bases and the V segment lost 2 bases, leaving 4 bases of the junction unmatched. The CDR3 loop spans 15 amino acids. Germline-derived CDR1 and CDR2 are WNHNN and SYGVQD (reference sequence). Written as DNA, the CDR3 is TGCGCCAGCAGTGAGGGCGGGAGGGGGAACAATGAGCAGTTCTTC. Translating it yields CASSEGGRGNNEQFF.